Included here is one T cell receptor beta chain sequence, with context. What it recognizes is unknown. CDR1 and CDR2 (germline): LNHDA, SQIVND (reference sequence). The CDR3 contains 17 residues. The junction had 7 bases not matched to a gene; V was cut back by 4 bases and J by 0 bases. This specimen belongs to a study of T cell responses to AZD1222 COVID-19 vaccine. Findings of the study overall: Epitopes outside B.1.351 and B.1.1.7 mutated regions reportedly drew nearly half of spike TCRs. Every sample of the repertoires postdated the peak T cell response. There were vaccine-associated CD4 TCRs across spike, dominant at 160-218 and 743-854. Only a handful of AZD1222 recipients tested seropositive at baseline.

TCRdb's copy holds only in-frame clones and misses some; the assay was immunoSEQ multiplex PCR. The sample shows about 180,000 clones, 80% to 95% of them seen only once. This specimen was peripheral blood, taken 28 days after the second AZD1222 dose. The rearrangement joins TRBV19 to TRBJ2-1; 9 bases map to TRBD2. The receptor comes from an adult who received the AZD1222 COVID-19 vaccine. This CDR3 is CASSRVAGAASYNEQFF. The CDR3 bases are TGTGCCAGTAGTAGAGTAGCGGGAGCCGCCTCCTACAATGAGCAGTTCTTC.